The 17 T cell receptor beta chains below were found in one sample sequenced in a study of blood T cell repertoires in COVID-19. TCRdb's table, derived via immunoSEQ multiplex PCR, lists solely in-frame clones and lacks some. Among roughly 200,000 clones listed, around nine tenths were seen once. Sequenced material: peripheral blood. The receptor source for this set is a man aged 60 to 69 who had recovered from COVID-19.

The V call is TRBV5-5, the J call TRBJ2-1; D might be TRBD1 (6 bases). Trimming left V 6 bases short and J 3 bases short, with 13 bases between. This CDR3 region has 14 residues. CDR1 is SGHKS, CDR2 YYEKEE, per germline (reference sequence). The CDR3 loop is CASIFTGLYNEQFF. CDR3 nucleotide sequence: TGTGCCAGCATATTTACAGGGCTCTACAATGAGCAGTTCTTC.

The chain combines TRBV5-1 with TRBJ1-2; D is undetermined. V was cut by 5 bases and J by 5 bases, with 16 bases left in between. CDR1 is SGHRS and CDR2 is YFSETQ in the germline V gene. The CDR3 length is 14 residues. CDR3 sequence reads: CASRDVPGVYGYTF. The DNA of the CDR3 is TGCGCCAGCAGAGACGTCCCCGGGGTTTATGGCTACACCTTC.

The chain combines TRBV7-2 with TRBJ1-3, with D maybe TRBD1 (6 bases). V dropped 3 bases and J dropped 2 bases, with 14 bases sitting between them. The CDR3 has 16 amino acids. CDR1 and CDR2 (germline): SGHTA, FQGNSA. Here the CDR3 reads CASSLGHPVAGNTIYF. As DNA, the CDR3 is TGTGCCAGCAGCTTGGGACATCCGGTGGCTGGAAACACCATATATTTT.

This CDR3 reads CASSLAPTDTQYF. The CDR3 bases are TGCGCCAGCAGCTTGGCTCCCACAGATACGCAGTATTTT. The chain links TRBV5-1 to TRBJ2-3; D unresolved. Germline CDR1 SGHRS, CDR2 YFSETQ. Trimming cost V 0 bases and J 2 bases, with 4 bases left between them. The CDR3 has 13 residues.

This clone has only one observation. The chain is built from TRBV9 and TRBJ2-3; 12 nucleotides line up with TRBD2. J was trimmed by 4 bases and V by 3 bases; bases with no gene match: 6. The germline gives CDR1 SGDLS, CDR2 YYNGEE. The CDR3 spans 16 residues. The chain's CDR3 is CASSELAGGFADTQYF. In DNA, the CDR3 is TGTGCCAGCAGCGAACTAGCGGGAGGTTTCGCAGATACGCAGTATTTT.

This clone has just one count. The rearrangement uses TRBV28 and TRBJ2-1; the D gene is possibly TRBD2 (6 bases). Germline-derived CDR1 and CDR2 are MDHEN and SYDVKM. V was cut by 3 bases and J by 7 bases, with 13 bases left in between. The CDR3 runs to 14 residues. CDR3 bases: TGTGCCAGCAGTTTCGGAGGGCCGAATAATGAGCAGTTCTTC. This encodes CASSFGGPNNEQFF. The variable domain in full, completed from reference TRBV28 and TRBJ2-1, reads DVKVTQSSRYLVKRTGEKVFLECVQDMDHENMFWYRQDPGLGLRLIYFSYDVKMKEKGDIPEGYSVSREKKERFSLILESASTNQTSMYLCASSFGGPNNEQFFGPGTRLTVL.

The chain links TRBV5-4 to TRBJ2-5; D unclear. The germline CDR1 and CDR2 sequences are SGHNT and YYREEE (reference sequence). The length of the CDR3 is 13 residues. Between the trimmed V and J ends, which lost 0 bases and 2 bases, there was a span of 5 bases. CDR3 DNA: TGTGCCAGCAGCTTGGCACAGCAAGAGACCCAGTACTTC. Amino acids: CASSLAQQETQYF.

Concerning this clone: This specimen includes other DNA sequences encoding the same CDR3. The rearrangement joins TRBV6-5 to TRBJ1-1; a possible D gene is TRBD1 (5 bases). Trimming took 6 bases from V and 0 from J, leaving 8 bases between them. In germline, CDR1 is MNHEY, CDR2 SVGAGI. This CDR3 is 13 amino acids long. CDR3 sequence: CASRGLLNTEAFF. Here the CDR3 DNA reads TGTGCCAGCAGGGGACTACTGAACACTGAAGCTTTCTTT.

The V and J genes are TRBV29-1 and TRBJ1-4; 9 nucleotides match TRBD1. The CDR3 runs 15 residues. Germline CDR1 reads SQVTM; CDR2 reads ANQGSEA. V lost 7 bases and J lost 1; bases outside the gene matches: 7. The CDR3 nucleotides are TGCAGCGATCGACAGGGGGGGAGAACTAATGAAAAACTGTTTTTT. Amino acids: CSDRQGGRTNEKLFF.

The chain joins TRBV11-2 to TRBJ2-5, with 7 bases identical to TRBD1. CDR1 is SGHAT and CDR2 is FQNNGV in the germline V gene. The V and J ends lost 2 bases and 6 bases, in that order; junction bases with no gene match: 3. There are 13 residues in the CDR3. CDR3 in amino acids: CASSLTGEKTQYF. In DNA, the CDR3 is TGTGCCAGCAGCTTAACAGGGGAAAAGACCCAGTACTTC.

The V and J genes are TRBV3-1 (or the pseudogene TRBV3-2) and TRBJ2-1; D is undetermined. The V gene lost 6 bases and the J gene lost 5 bases, with 8 bases spanning the gap. The V gene's germline CDR1 is LGHDT and CDR2 YNNKEL (reference sequence). This CDR3 is 12 amino acids long. In nucleotides, the CDR3 is TGTGCCAGCAGAGCGATCCACAATGAGCAGTTCTTC. This translates into CASRAIHNEQFF.

The chain couples TRBV7-2 to TRBJ2-5; no definite D call. The CDR3 has 13 residues. V lost 1 base and J 2 bases, leaving 5 bases between the germline ends. Germline V CDR1 and CDR2: SGHTA, FQGNSA. The DNA of the CDR3 is TGTGCCAGCAGCTTAGTCAGACAAGAGACCCAGTACTTC. Encoded protein: CASSLVRQETQYF.

V usage is TRBV18 and J usage is TRBJ1-4; D is ambiguous. The CDR3 spans 15 residues. Between the trimmed V and J ends, which lost 3 bases and 0 bases, there was a span of 8 bases. The germline V gene has CDR1 KGHSH and CDR2 LQKENI. CDR3 sequence reads: CASSPSTSTNEKLFF. The CDR3, as DNA: TGTGCCAGCTCACCTTCTACGTCAACTAATGAAAAACTGTTTTTT.

The V and J genes are TRBV7-8 and TRBJ1-2; the D gene is possibly TRBD1 (6 bases). V shed 5 bases and J shed 4 bases, with 14 bases lying between them. This CDR3 spans 14 amino acids. Per germline, CDR1 SGHVS and CDR2 FQNEAQ. The CDR3 DNA sequence: TGTGCCAGCAGCACTCAGGGGTTTGCCTATGGCTACACCTTC. Translating gives CASSTQGFAYGYTF. The variable domain in full, completed from reference TRBV7-8 and TRBJ1-2, reads GAGVSQSPRYKVAKRGQDVALRCDPISGHVSLFWYQQALGQGPEFLTYFQNEAQLDKSGLPSDRFFAERPEGSVSTLKIQRTQQEDSAVYLCASSTQGFAYGYTFGSGTRLTVV.

This chain links TRBV7-6 with TRBJ2-2; 13 bases are shared with TRBD2. Germline V CDR1 and CDR2: SGHVS, FNYEAQ. V lost 5 bases to trimming and J lost 7 bases; unmatched junction nucleotides: 10. The CDR3 has 17 amino acids. CDR3 residues: CASSPLTSGGANGELFF. The DNA of the CDR3 is TGTGCCAGCAGCCCCCTAACTAGCGGGGGGGCCAACGGGGAGCTGTTTTTT.

The genes are TRBV11-2 and TRBJ2-7; D not resolved. Trimming took 3 bases from V and 3 from J, leaving 3 bases between them. Germline lookup yields CDR1 SGHAT and CDR2 FQNNGV. The length of the CDR3 is 11 residues. Here the CDR3 reads CASSFRYEQYF. CDR3 in DNA: TGTGCCAGCAGCTTCCGCTACGAGCAGTACTTC.

The chain uses TRBV10-3 and TRBJ2-7; 11 bases align to TRBD2. The CDR3 loop spans 17 amino acids. CDR1 is ENHRY and CDR2 is SYGVKD in the germline V gene. The trim removed 4 bases at V and 4 bases at J, leaving 12 bases unmatched. CDR3 nucleotides: TGTGCCATCAGTGGCAAACTAGCGGGAGACCTGCAGTACGAGCAGTACTTC. As protein: CAISGKLAGDLQYEQYF.